The 19 T cell receptor beta chains presented below share a single source sample, sequenced in a study of early T cells in non-severe SARS-CoV-2 infection. TCRdb used MiXCR to reprocess the 5' RACE reads, holding one entry per CDR3 protein. The sample includes about 83,000 distinct CDR3 sequences, around 12% seen only once; the top ten take 5% to 8%. The sample was whole blood. These receptors were collected from an adult who was a healthcare worker with PCR-confirmed SARS-CoV-2 infection or an uninfected control (not recorded which).

The sample holds many counts of this clonotype. The V and J genes are TRBV4-2 and TRBJ1-4; 7 nucleotides line up with TRBD1. V gave up 2 bases and J gave up 4 bases; unmatched junction bases: 7. The CDR3 loop spans 16 amino acids. Germline CDR1 and CDR2: LGHNA and YNFKEQ. CDR3 region: CASSQHPTGSNEKLFF. The CDR3 region has the DNA TGTGCCAGCAGCCAACATCCGACAGGGAGTAATGAAAAACTGTTTTTT.

This clonotype was seen ten or more times. The chain combines TRBV4-1 with TRBJ1-1, with 10 bases aligning to TRBD1. Germline CDR1 reads MGHRA; CDR2 reads YSYEKL. J gave up 5 bases and V 4 bases, and 4 bases lay outside the gene matches. The CDR3 is 14 residues long. The CDR3 sequence is CASSLWTGGTEAFF. DNA of the CDR3: TGCGCCAGCAGCCTTTGGACAGGGGGAACTGAAGCTTTCTTT.

This clonotype appeared a few times. The rearrangement joins TRBV29-1 to TRBJ2-4; D gene ambiguous. The CDR3 loop spans 17 amino acids. The germline V gene encodes CDR1 SQVTM and CDR2 ANQGSEA. V was trimmed by 1 base and J by 1 base, leaving 17 bases between them. For the CDR3, the DNA is TGCAGCGTTGAAGCCGGGCCAAAGTTAATCGCCAAAAACATTCAGTACTTC. Amino acids: CSVEAGPKLIAKNIQYF.

The rearrangement joins TRBV6-1 to TRBJ2-3; D tentatively fits TRBD1 or TRBD2 (5 bases each). The CDR3 covers 16 residues. From germline, CDR1 is MNHNS and CDR2 SASEGT. V was pared by 2 bases and J by 6 bases, with 18 bases between. In nucleotides, the CDR3 is TGTGCCAGCAGTGAACTTTTGGGGACCAACCGGGATACGCAGTATTTT. This codes for CASSELLGTNRDTQYF.

This chain uses TRBV20-1 with TRBJ1-1, with D maybe TRBD1 (5 bases). Trimming removed 3 bases at V and 4 bases at J, with 18 bases between. The CDR3 spans 15 residues. Germline CDR1 reads DFQATT; CDR2 reads SNEGSKA (reference sequence). The CDR3 coding sequence is TGCAGTGCTAGCCCCCAATCTGGGGGAAGCACTGAAGCTTTCTTT. The encoded protein is CSASPQSGGSTEAFF.

This clonotype was detected a few times. The gene calls are TRBV5-5 and TRBJ2-7; the match to TRBD2 covers 9 bases. This CDR3 is built from 17 residues. J gave up 5 bases and V 5 bases, and 17 bases lay outside the gene matches. Germline-derived CDR1 and CDR2 are SGHKS and YYEKEE (reference sequence). CDR3 DNA sequence: TGTGCCAGCAGTCTCAGGACTAGCGCCTACGGACCCCACGAGCAGTACTTC. This gives the protein CASSLRTSAYGPHEQYF.

This chain links TRBV6-1 with TRBJ2-7, with 7 positions matching TRBD1. With V trimmed by 6 bases and J by 7 bases, 27 bases remained unmatched. Germline lookup yields CDR1 MNHNS and CDR2 SASEGT. The CDR3 spans 19 residues. In DNA, the CDR3 is TGTGCCAGCAGAATTTTTTTCCCTTCTATGGCCAGGGGGATGGAGGAGCAGTACTTC. This codes for CASRIFFPSMARGMEEQYF.

V usage is TRBV3-1 and J usage is TRBJ2-2; D may be TRBD1 (6 bases). Trimming took 6 bases from V and 1 from J, leaving 12 bases between them. Germline V gene data show CDR1 as LGHDT and CDR2 as YNNKEL (reference sequence). This CDR3 has 15 amino acids. CDR3 in amino acids: CASSSRDKNTGELFF. The CDR3 nucleotides read TGTGCCAGCAGTTCACGGGACAAGAACACCGGGGAGCTGTTTTTT. Variable domain in full (rest from reference TRBV3-1 and TRBJ2-2): DTAVSQTPKYLVTQMGNDKSIKCEQNLGHDTMYWYKQDSKKFLKIMFSYNNKELIINETVPNRFSPKSPDKAHLNLHINSLELGDSAVYFCASSSRDKNTGELFFGEGSRLTVL.

This clonotype was found a few times. The chain joins TRBV9 to TRBJ2-7; 7 positions agree with TRBD2. Germline V CDR1 and CDR2: SGDLS, YYNGEE. Trimming took 4 bases from V and 5 from J; bases not matched to a gene: 12. CDR3 length equals 15 residues. The CDR3 reads CASSSSGVGGNEQYF. The CDR3 DNA reads as TGTGCCAGCAGCTCCAGCGGGGTGGGGGGTAACGAGCAGTACTTC.

V is TRBV30 and J is TRBJ2-7; D is possibly TRBD1 (5 bases). The CDR3 is 16 amino acids. Germline assignment: CDR1 GTSNPN and CDR2 SVGIG (reference sequence). The V end was cut by 0 bases, the J end by 3 bases, with 18 bases between. The CDR3 loop reads CAWSVAPAGHGYEQYF. The CDR3 DNA sequence: TGTGCCTGGAGTGTAGCCCCGGCAGGGCACGGCTACGAGCAGTACTTC. The entire variable domain, with the rest obtained from reference TRBV30 and TRBJ2-7, is as follows: SQTIHQWPATLVQPVGSPLSLECTVEGTSNPNLYWYRQAAGRGLQLLFYSVGIGQISSEVPQNLSASRPQDRQFILSSKKLLLSDSGFYLCAWSVAPAGHGYEQYFGPGTRLTVT.

In this sample, this clonotype turned up many times. V is TRBV3-1 and J is TRBJ2-1; 9 positions agree with TRBD1. The CDR3 length is 15 residues. V lost 4 bases and J lost 6; bases outside the gene matches: 7. Germline values: CDR1 LGHDT, CDR2 YNNKEL (reference sequence). CDR3 in amino acids: CASSLTGTGFNEQFF. The CDR3 nucleotides read TGTGCCAGCAGCCTCACCGGGACAGGGTTCAATGAGCAGTTCTTC.

In this sample, this clonotype turned up a few times. CDR3 DNA sequence: TGTGCCAGCAGCTCCACAGGGGACAAAAACACTGAAGCTTTCTTT. Protein sequence: CASSSTGDKNTEAFF. V usage is TRBV11-2 and J usage is TRBJ1-1; 7 nucleotides agree with TRBD1. Germline loops: CDR1 SGHAT, CDR2 FQNNGV. Trimming took 4 bases from V and 2 from J; bases not matched to a gene: 7. CDR3 length: 15 residues.

This clonotype has ten or more counts. The chain carries TRBV15 and TRBJ1-6; no clear D gene. The CDR3 totals 14 residues. Germline CDR1 LNHNV, CDR2 YYDKDF (reference sequence). V dropped 1 base and J dropped 7 bases, with 8 bases sitting between them. The CDR3 sequence: CATSRGRMNSPLHF. The CDR3 DNA is TGTGCCACCAGCAGAGGCAGAATGAATTCACCCCTCCACTTT. Drawing the rest from reference TRBV15 and TRBJ1-6, the complete variable domain is DAMVIQNPRYQVTQFGKPVTLSCSQTLNHNVMYWYQQKSSQAPKLLFHYYDKDFNNEADTPDNFQSRRPNTSFCFLDIRSPGLGDTAMYLCATSRGRMNSPLHFGNGTRLTVT.

Ten or more counts support this clonotype. DNA for the CDR3: TGTGCCAGCAGTCACCGGGTCAAAGGTGGCACCGGGGAGCTGTTTTTT. Residues: CASSHRVKGGTGELFF. V and J are TRBV6-2 or TRBV6-3 and TRBJ2-2; D is unresolved. The germline V gene has CDR1 MNHEY and CDR2 SVGEGT. The CDR3 has 16 amino acids. The V end lost 5 bases, the J end lost 4 bases, and 17 bases lay between the germline ends.

At least ten counts were recorded for this clonotype. This chain joins TRBV12-3 or TRBV12-4 and TRBJ1-1, with a weak D call TRBD1 (6 bases). The CDR3 consists of 13 residues. V shed 4 bases and J shed 5 bases, with 11 bases lying between them. CDR3 nucleotides: TGTGCCAGCAGTTGGGGGGCTCAAACTGAAGCTTTCTTT. This sequence encodes CASSWGAQTEAFF.

This clonotype has only a few counts. The V gene is TRBV6-2 or TRBV6-3, the J gene TRBJ2-1; D perhaps matches TRBD2 (5 bases). The CDR3 totals 15 residues. CDR1 is MNHEY, CDR2 SVGEGT, per germline. V was shortened by 7 bases and J by 0 bases, with 13 bases between the two germline ends. CDR3: CASILASSSYNEQFF. The CDR3 region has the DNA TGTGCCAGCATCCTAGCCTCCTCCTCCTACAATGAGCAGTTCTTC.

The rearrangement links TRBV19 to TRBJ2-1; the match to TRBD2 covers 9 bases. Looked up from germline, CDR1 is LNHDA and CDR2 is SQIVND (reference sequence). V dropped 6 bases and J dropped 3; count of bases not matched to a gene: 0. The CDR3 spans 13 residues. CDR3 sequence (DNA): TGTGCCAGTAGGCGGGAGGGCTACAATGAGCAGTTCTTC. Translated, it gives CASRREGYNEQFF.

The J gene is TRBJ2-1, the V gene TRBV7-6; 7 nucleotides match TRBD2. The CDR3 contains 15 residues. V lost 1 base to trimming and J lost 4 bases; unmatched junction nucleotides: 4. Germline V gives CDR1 SGHVS, CDR2 FNYEAQ. The CDR3 bases are TGTGCCAGCAGCTTAGTAGCGGGCCCATACAATGAGCAGTTCTTC. Translation: CASSLVAGPYNEQFF.

The gene calls are TRBV20-1 and TRBJ2-7; a possible D gene is TRBD2 (5 bases). Trimming removed 5 bases at V and 2 bases at J, with 19 bases between. From germline, CDR1 is DFQATT and CDR2 SNEGSKA (reference sequence). The CDR3 runs 15 residues. CDR3: CSARQPGTATYEQYF. The DNA of the CDR3 is TGCAGTGCTCGGCAACCGGGAACAGCCACCTACGAGCAGTACTTC.